Shown below are 2 T cell receptor beta chains from a single sample sequenced in a study of PD-1 blockade in classical Hodgkin lymphoma. Clones were read by immunoSEQ multiplex PCR, and TCRdb kept only the in-frame ones, dropping some. This table holds about 12,000 clones, around 80% found once. Brentuximab vedotin exposure varied among the patients, all of whom had relapsed after autologous stem cell transplantation. Negative magnetic selection isolated CD4+ T cells from thawed PBMCs. Sequences were derived from CD4+ T cells from blood, sampled at baseline. Receptors were obtained from a human donor with classical Hodgkin lymphoma.

The gene calls are TRBV30 and TRBJ1-1, with no clear D. Germline CDR1 reads GTSNPN; CDR2 reads SVGIG (reference sequence). The CDR3 has 15 residues. V shed 3 bases and J shed 3 bases, with 17 bases lying between them. The CDR3, as DNA: TGTGCCTGGAGCTTCCTCCGGACTGGGGACACTGAAGCTTTCTTT. Translated, it gives CAWSFLRTGDTEAFF.

The chain couples TRBV7-9 to TRBJ1-3, with TRBD1 matching over 8 bases. This CDR3 comprises 15 residues. The germline CDR1 and CDR2 sequences are SEHNR and FQNEAQ (reference sequence). Germline trimming cut 5 bases from V and 2 bases from J; bases unmatched to any gene: 5. CDR3 sequence (DNA): TGTGCCAGCAGCCCTAACAGGGGGACTGGAAACACCATATATTTT. Protein sequence: CASSPNRGTGNTIYF.